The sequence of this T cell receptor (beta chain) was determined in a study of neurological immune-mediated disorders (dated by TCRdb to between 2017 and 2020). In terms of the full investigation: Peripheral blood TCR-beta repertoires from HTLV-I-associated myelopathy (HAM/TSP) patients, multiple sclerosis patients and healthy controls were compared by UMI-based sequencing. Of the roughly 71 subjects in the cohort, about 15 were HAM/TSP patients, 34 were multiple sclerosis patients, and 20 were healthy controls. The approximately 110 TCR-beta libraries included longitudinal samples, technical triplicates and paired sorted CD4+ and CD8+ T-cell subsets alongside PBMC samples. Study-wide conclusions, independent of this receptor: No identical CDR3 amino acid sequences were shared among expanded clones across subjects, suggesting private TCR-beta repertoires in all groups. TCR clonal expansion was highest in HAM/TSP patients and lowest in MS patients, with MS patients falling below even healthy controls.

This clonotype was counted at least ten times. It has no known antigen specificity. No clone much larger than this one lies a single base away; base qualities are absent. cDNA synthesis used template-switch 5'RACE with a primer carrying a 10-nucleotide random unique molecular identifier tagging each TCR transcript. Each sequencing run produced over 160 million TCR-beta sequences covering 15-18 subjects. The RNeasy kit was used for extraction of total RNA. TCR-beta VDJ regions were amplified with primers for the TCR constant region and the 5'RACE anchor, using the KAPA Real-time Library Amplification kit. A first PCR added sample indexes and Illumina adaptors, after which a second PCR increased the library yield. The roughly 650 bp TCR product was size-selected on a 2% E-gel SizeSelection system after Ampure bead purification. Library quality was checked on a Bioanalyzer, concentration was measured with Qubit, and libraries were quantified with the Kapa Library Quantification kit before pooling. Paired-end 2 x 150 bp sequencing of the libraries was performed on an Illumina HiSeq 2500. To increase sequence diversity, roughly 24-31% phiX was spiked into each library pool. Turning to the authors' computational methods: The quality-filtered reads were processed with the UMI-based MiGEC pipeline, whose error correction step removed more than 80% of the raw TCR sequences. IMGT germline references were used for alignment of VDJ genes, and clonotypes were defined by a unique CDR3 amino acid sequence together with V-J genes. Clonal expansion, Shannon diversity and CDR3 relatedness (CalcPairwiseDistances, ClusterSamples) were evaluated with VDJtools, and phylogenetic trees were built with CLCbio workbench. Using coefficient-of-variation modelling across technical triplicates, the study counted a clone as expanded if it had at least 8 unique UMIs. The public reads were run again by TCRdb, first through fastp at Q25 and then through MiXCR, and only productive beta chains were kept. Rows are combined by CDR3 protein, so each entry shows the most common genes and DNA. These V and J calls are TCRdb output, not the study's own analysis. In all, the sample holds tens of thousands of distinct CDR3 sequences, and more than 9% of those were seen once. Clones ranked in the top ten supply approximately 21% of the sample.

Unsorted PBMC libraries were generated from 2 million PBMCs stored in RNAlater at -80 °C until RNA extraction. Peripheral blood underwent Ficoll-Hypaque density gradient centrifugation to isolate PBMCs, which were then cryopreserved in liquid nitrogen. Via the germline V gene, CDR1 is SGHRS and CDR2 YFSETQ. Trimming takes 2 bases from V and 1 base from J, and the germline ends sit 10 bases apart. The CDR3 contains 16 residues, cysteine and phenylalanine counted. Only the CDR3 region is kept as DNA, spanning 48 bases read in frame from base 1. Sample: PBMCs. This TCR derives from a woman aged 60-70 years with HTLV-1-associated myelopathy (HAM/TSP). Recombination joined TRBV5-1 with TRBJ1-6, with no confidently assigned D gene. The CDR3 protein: CASSFWGGSYNSPLHF. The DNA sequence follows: TGCGCCAGCAGCTTCTGGGGAGGGTCCTATAATTCACCCCTCCACTTT. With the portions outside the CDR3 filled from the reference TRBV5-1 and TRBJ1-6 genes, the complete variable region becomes KAGVTQTPRYLIKTRGQQVTLSCSPISGHRSVSWYQQTPGQGLQFLFEYFSETQRNKGNFPGRFSGRQFSNSRSEMNVSTLELGDSALYLCASSFWGGSYNSPLHFGNGTRLTVT.